The 13 T cell receptor beta chains below all came from one sample that was sequenced in a study of CD8 T cells in ankylosing spondylitis. TCRdb reanalysed the 5' RACE reads using MiXCR and keeps one entry per CDR3 protein. The sample contains hundreds of thousands of distinct CDR3 sequences, around 11% of which appear only once. The study's findings and limits: A TCR beta motif of eight highly homologous variants appeared characteristic of ankylosing spondylitis blood.

Antigens for these TCRs are unknown. Source material: blood, either unsorted or a sorted T cell fraction (not recorded which). The receptors derive from a male donor with ankylosing spondylitis.

At least ten counts were recorded for this clonotype. The chain couples TRBV20-1 to TRBJ2-3; D may be TRBD1 or TRBD2 (5 bases each). Germline lookup yields CDR1 DFQATT and CDR2 SNEGSKA (reference sequence). There are 16 residues in the CDR3. The V end lost 6 bases, the J end lost 1 base, and 20 bases lay between the germline ends. The CDR3 nucleotides are TGCAGTGCCTCGAAGACGCTTGGGGGAGGCACAGATACGCAGTATTTT. This encodes CSASKTLGGGTDTQYF.

This clonotype has ten or more counts. V usage is TRBV7-2 and J usage is TRBJ2-3, with TRBD1 matching over 12 bases. This CDR3 spans 17 amino acids. V shed 4 bases and J 1 base; nucleotides not matched to a gene: 6. CDR1 and CDR2 (germline): SGHTA, FQGNSA. As DNA, the CDR3 is TGTGCCAGCAGCTCTAGGGGACAGGGGGCGGGCACAGATACGCAGTATTTT. Translating gives CASSSRGQGAGTDTQYF.

In this sample, this clonotype turned up many times. The CDR3 coding sequence is TGCGCCAGCACACGGGAGTCGGGGGATACGCAGTATTTT. It is translated as CASTRESGDTQYF. This sequence joins TRBV10-2 and TRBJ2-3; D possibly corresponds to TRBD2 (6 bases). Trimming shortened V by 7 bases and J by 6 bases, and 14 bases separated the two germline ends. The CDR3 has 13 amino acids. CDR1 and CDR2 from the germline V gene are WSHSY and SAAADI.

This rearrangement joins TRBV24-1 to TRBJ2-2; D not resolved. Trimming stripped 3 bases from V and 2 bases from J, with 12 bases between. CDR1 KGHDR and CDR2 SFDVKD come from the germline V gene. The CDR3 covers 16 residues. The CDR3 region has the DNA TGTGCCACCAGTGATCCTGGACCGCTAAACACCGGGGAGCTGTTTTTT. Protein sequence: CATSDPGPLNTGELFF.

This clonotype has only a few counts. The chain joins TRBV9 to TRBJ1-1; no reliable D call. The CDR3 is 13 residues long. Trimming took off 0 bases at V and 3 bases at J, with 6 bases between the two ends. In germline, CDR1 is SGDLS, CDR2 YYNGEE. The CDR3: CASSVVKDTEAFF. The DNA for the CDR3 is TGTGCCAGCAGCGTAGTCAAAGACACTGAAGCTTTCTTT.

This clonotype was seen many times. One end of the junction is discordant with germline, which a read error may explain. This rearrangement joins TRBV7-7 to TRBJ2-2; D call uncertain. Per germline, CDR1 SSHAT and CDR2 FNYEAQ (reference sequence). The CDR3 is made up of 14 amino acids. CDR3 sequence: CASSFLVGTGELFF. In DNA form, the CDR3 reads TGTGCTAGCAGCTTTTTAGTAGGCACCGGGGAGCTGTTTTTT.

The table lists this clonotype with many counts. The chain recombines TRBV5-1 with TRBJ2-1; 7 bases map to TRBD2. Germline CDR1 reads SGHRS; CDR2 reads YFSETQ. This CDR3 is 15 amino acids long. V gave up 1 base and J gave up 2 bases; unmatched junction bases: 3. The CDR3 nucleotides read TGCGCCAGCAGCTTGACGGGGGGTGCCTACAATGAGCAGTTCTTC. Protein product: CASSLTGGAYNEQFF.

The CDR3 DNA follows: TGTGCCAGCAGCTCTACGGCCGGGGGCTACACCTTC. Its protein product is CASSSTAGGYTF. This chain uses TRBV7-3 with TRBJ1-2; D gene ambiguous. Germline V gene lookup returns CDR1 SGHTA and CDR2 FQGTGA. V was shortened by 4 bases and J by 8 bases, with 11 bases between the two germline ends. The CDR3 has 12 residues.

This clonotype was observed a few times. This chain links TRBV6-1 with TRBJ2-3; D is unresolved. Trimming left V 3 bases short and J 4 bases short, with 5 bases between. The CDR3 sequence is 12 residues long. Germline lookup yields CDR1 MNHNS and CDR2 SASEGT. CDR3 DNA: TGTGCCAGCAGTGAGAGCTCAGATACGCAGTATTTT. Its translation: CASSESSDTQYF.

This clonotype was counted ten times or more. V is TRBV20-1 and J is TRBJ2-5; 8 bases are shared with TRBD2. The CDR3 has 14 amino acids. With 3 bases clipped from V and 5 bases from J, the junction kept 8 bases outside the gene matches. Germline CDR1 and CDR2: DFQATT and SNEGSKA (reference sequence). CDR3 nucleotides: TGCAGTGCTAGTAAGCGGGAGCGCGGGGAGACCCAGTACTTC. Translation: CSASKRERGETQYF.

This clonotype was observed many times. This sequence joins TRBV12-3 or TRBV12-4 and TRBJ1-2; no clear D. Between the trimmed V and J ends, which lost 2 bases and 7 bases, there was a span of 11 bases. This CDR3 comprises 13 residues. The DNA of the CDR3 is TGTGCCAGCAGTTTAAGATCCCTACGTGGCTACACCTTC. This gives the protein CASSLRSLRGYTF.

The rearrangement links TRBV4-3 to TRBJ2-3, with 8 bases identical to TRBD2. CDR3 length equals 16 residues. Germline lookup yields CDR1 LGHNA and CDR2 YSLEER. V was pared by 0 bases and J by 4 bases, with 6 bases of the junction left unmatched. The CDR3 region has the DNA TGCGCCAGCAGCCAAGATCAAGCGGGGGCCTCAGATACGCAGTATTTT. Protein sequence: CASSQDQAGASDTQYF.

This clonotype was observed a few times. The J gene is TRBJ2-1, the V gene TRBV24-1; 8 bases line up with TRBD2. CDR1 is KGHDR and CDR2 is SFDVKD in the germline V gene. V lost 4 bases to trimming and J lost 7 bases; unmatched junction nucleotides: 11. This CDR3 is built from 16 residues. CDR3 nucleotides: TGTGCCACCAGTGAACCACTAGCGGAAAAGGGTAATGAGCAGTTCTTC. This codes for CATSEPLAEKGNEQFF.